Shown below are 13 T cell receptor beta chains from a single sample sequenced in a study of blood T cell repertoires in COVID-19 (dated by TCRdb to the early 2020s). Preparation of the library involved the immunoSEQ multiplex PCR assay. What TCRdb holds here is the immuneACCESS table cut down to in-frame rearrangements. Part of the clones is not present; checked against another copy, under half of the missing clones reflect an unresolved V gene, and the others are unexplained. This sample is represented by fewer than 250,000 clones; approximately 78% of them were singletons. The ten largest make up 10% of the sample. The sample comprised peripheral blood. Receptors were obtained from a woman of 80 years or more with acute or convalescent COVID-19.

The chain recombines TRBV19 with TRBJ1-5; D remains unclear. Germline CDR1 LNHDA, CDR2 SQIVND (reference sequence). This CDR3 has 13 amino acids. Trimming shortened V by 5 bases and J by 5 bases, and 10 bases separated the two germline ends. CDR3 residues: CASSAGLDQPQHF. The CDR3 DNA reads TGTGCCAGTAGTGCCGGGTTAGATCAGCCCCAGCATTTT.

This clone was observed once. The J gene is TRBJ2-3, the V gene TRBV19, with 7 bases aligning to TRBD1. V lost 10 bases to trimming and J lost 4 bases; unmatched junction nucleotides: 14. Per germline, CDR1 LNHDA and CDR2 SQIVND (reference sequence). The CDR3 has 15 amino acids. The CDR3 DNA sequence: TGTGCCACCCTCTTTGGGGCAGGGGGTCCAGATACGCAGTATTTT. This encodes CATLFGAGGPDTQYF.

The chain employs TRBV30 and TRBJ1-6; 10 nucleotides line up with TRBD1. The CDR3 is made up of 14 amino acids. Germline V gene sequence: CDR1 GTSNPN, CDR2 SVGIG (reference sequence). V trimming: 6 bases; J trimming: 8 bases; junction bases outside the gene matches: 7. Here the CDR3 reads CACGQGVIDSPLHF. CDR3 nucleotides: TGTGCCTGTGGACAGGGGGTGATCGATTCACCCCTCCACTTT.

This chain connects TRBV10-3 to TRBJ1-3; 9 positions match TRBD1. Germline CDR1 reads ENHRY; CDR2 reads SYGVKD. The CDR3 contains 13 residues. Trimming removed 7 bases from V and 9 bases from J; junction bases left unmatched: 7. As DNA, the CDR3 is TGTGCCATCACCGACGACAGGGGGAGCACCATATATTTT. Translated, it gives CAITDDRGSTIYF.

This clone occurred a few times. The chain joins TRBV7-6 to TRBJ1-6; 7 bases agree with TRBD1. Germline V gives CDR1 SGHVS, CDR2 FNYEAQ. The V and J ends lost 0 bases and 6 bases, in that order; junction bases with no gene match: 8. This CDR3 spans 17 amino acids. CDR3 amino acids: CASSLAVSAGGNSPLHF. The CDR3 DNA reads TGTGCCAGCAGCTTAGCAGTTTCGGCAGGGGGTAATTCACCCCTCCACTTT.

This sequence joins TRBV7-8 and TRBJ1-5, with a tentative D call TRBD1 (5 bases). The CDR3 consists of 13 residues. The germline V gene encodes CDR1 SGHVS and CDR2 FQNEAQ. The ends were cut back, 2 bases at V and 5 bases at J, with 7 bases in the middle. In DNA, the CDR3 is TGTGCCAGCAGCTTACGGGGGGATCAGCCCCAGCATTTT. Its protein product is CASSLRGDQPQHF. The full variable domain, rest sourced from reference TRBV7-8 and TRBJ1-5, is GAGVSQSPRYKVAKRGQDVALRCDPISGHVSLFWYQQALGQGPEFLTYFQNEAQLDKSGLPSDRFFAERPEGSVSTLKIQRTQQEDSAVYLCASSLRGDQPQHFGDGTRLSIL.

This chain joins TRBV4-1 and TRBJ1-4, with 7 bases fitting TRBD1. In germline, CDR1 is MGHRA, CDR2 YSYEKL. The CDR3 is 15 residues long. V was pared by 3 bases and J by 4 bases, with 5 bases of the junction left unmatched. The CDR3 nucleotides are TGCGCCAGCAGCCATAGAGACAGGGATAATGAAAAACTGTTTTTT. This gives the protein CASSHRDRDNEKLFF.

This chain connects TRBV2 to TRBJ1-6, with 10 bases aligning to TRBD1. The CDR3 extends over 14 amino acids. In germline, CDR1 is SNHLY, CDR2 FYNNEI. Unmatched junction bases numbered 6, after V lost 7 bases and J lost 9 bases. CDR3 bases: TGTGCCAGCACCGGGACAGGGGACTTTTCACCCCTCCACTTT. It yields the protein CASTGTGDFSPLHF.

V and J are TRBV29-1 and TRBJ1-5; 7 nucleotides align to TRBD1. The junction had 3 bases not matched to a gene; V was cut back by 7 bases and J by 3 bases. The CDR3 loop spans 12 amino acids. Looked up from germline, CDR1 is SQVTM and CDR2 is ANQGSEA. The DNA for the CDR3 is TGCAGCGCACAGGGGTACAATCAGCCCCAGCATTTT. As protein: CSAQGYNQPQHF.

The chain is built from TRBV6-5 and TRBJ2-7; 8 positions agree with TRBD2. The trim removed 8 bases at V and 3 bases at J, leaving 9 bases unmatched. Per the germline V gene, CDR1 is MNHEY and CDR2 is SVGAGI. The CDR3 is 14 residues long. CDR3 in amino acids: CASRNGGADYEQYF. The CDR3 DNA reads as TGTGCCAGCCGGAACGGGGGGGCGGACTACGAGCAGTACTTC.

V is TRBV30 and J is TRBJ1-1; tentatively, D is TRBD1 (5 bases). This CDR3 contains 14 residues. Germline values: CDR1 GTSNPN, CDR2 SVGIG (reference sequence). Trimming left V 2 bases short and J 2 bases short, with 12 bases between. The CDR3 reads CAWSSTGVNTEAFF. The CDR3 DNA is TGTGCCTGGAGTTCCACAGGAGTAAACACTGAAGCTTTCTTT.

V and J are TRBV6-6 and TRBJ1-6, with 10 bases matching TRBD1. The CDR3 runs to 14 residues. With 7 bases clipped from V and 8 bases from J, the junction kept 5 bases outside the gene matches. Germline-derived CDR1 and CDR2 are MNHNY and SVGAGI (reference sequence). CDR3: CASTVDRGDSPLHF. The CDR3 nucleotides read TGTGCCAGCACTGTGGACAGGGGGGATTCACCCCTCCACTTT.

The chain uses TRBV10-3 and TRBJ1-1; TRBD1 aligns across 10 bases. Germline V gene lookup returns CDR1 ENHRY and CDR2 SYGVKD. Trimming cost V 0 bases and J 0 bases; bases outside gene matches: 1. This CDR3 is built from 16 residues. The CDR3 sequence: CAISESDRGLNTEAFF. As DNA, the CDR3 is TGTGCCATCAGTGAGTCGGACAGGGGGTTGAACACTGAAGCTTTCTTT.